This is a list of T cell receptor beta chains from one sample in a study of vaccination and CD4 T cells after COVID-19. Using its own MiXCR run on the PCR reads, TCRdb lists one record per CDR3 protein. In the table there are roughly 11,000 distinct CDR3 sequences, roughly 69% of which are singletons. No cognate antigen is known for these TCRs. The material sequenced was CD4+ T cells from blood, cultured in vitro. The receptors stem from a human donor who had recovered from COVID-19. Both conserved end residues are part of each CDR3. The D gene is left open where the match is weak. The listing skips clone size in some rows; elsewhere it reads once, few, many or a size class.

J gene | V gene | clone size | D gene | CDR3 DNA | CDR3 protein
TRBJ1-1 | TRBV3-1 | once | NA | TGTGCCAGCAGCCAACTTATGAACACTGAAGCTTTCTTT | CASSQLMNTEAFF
TRBJ1-1 | TRBV20-1 | NA | NA | TGCAGTGCTAGAGAGGGTACGGTAGGGGACACTGAAGCTTTCTTT | CSAREGTVGDTEAFF
TRBJ2-2 | TRBV5-1 | NA | TRBD1 | TGCGCCAGCAGCCCGAGAGGACAGGGGGCTACCGGGGAGCTGTTTTTT | CASSPRGQGATGELFF
TRBJ1-1 | TRBV2 | few | NA | TGTGCCACTTCGCTACAGGGATCGCACACTGAAGCTTTCTTT | CATSLQGSHTEAFF
TRBJ1-5 | TRBV15 | NA | TRBD1 | TGTGCCACCAGCAGCGACAAGGGACAGGGGAATCAGCCCCAGCATTTT | CATSSDKGQGNQPQHF
TRBJ2-5 | TRBV5-1 | few | NA | TGCGCCAGCAGCCCCGGTGGAGGGAGGTCGGAGACCCAGTACTTC | CASSPGGGRSETQYF
TRBJ2-2 | TRBV11-2 | NA | TRBD2 | TGTGCCAGCAGCTCTAGCGGGGTATTGGGCGGGGAGCTGTTTTTT | CASSSSGVLGGELFF
TRBJ1-1 | TRBV9 | NA | NA | TGTGCCAGCAGCCCCCGGCTTGACACTGAAGCTTTCTTT | CASSPRLDTEAFF
TRBJ2-3 | TRBV20-1 | large | TRBD1 | TGCAGTGCTAGTCAACCCAGGGGGAACACAGATACGCAGTATTTT | CSASQPRGNTDTQYF
TRBJ1-2 | TRBV20-1 | few | TRBD1 | TGCAGTGCTAGAGCCGGGGGGACAGGAGCGAACTATGGCTACACCTTC | CSARAGGTGANYGYTF
TRBJ2-7 | TRBV28 | NA | TRBD1 | TGTGCCAGCAGTTTTCAGGGACAGGGTGGACTAACCTACGAGCAGTACTTC | CASSFQGQGGLTYEQYF
TRBJ1-5 | TRBV6-1 | NA | NA | TGTGCCAGCAGCCTCGGGCCGAGGGAGCCCCAGCATTTT | CASSLGPREPQHF
TRBJ2-3 | TRBV5-5 | NA | NA | TGTGCCAGCAGCTTGGACAGGGCTGGAGATACGCAGTATTTT | CASSLDRAGDTQYF
TRBJ2-2 | TRBV11-2 | NA | TRBD1 | TGTGCCAGCAGCCTAGGACAGGGGGACACCGGGGAGCTGTTTTTT | CASSLGQGDTGELFF
TRBJ2-3 | TRBV6-2/TRBV6-3 | few | TRBD2 | TGTGCCAGCAACCTAGCGGGAAGCACAGATACGCAGTATTTT | CASNLAGSTDTQYF
TRBJ2-3 | TRBV6-2/TRBV6-3 | NA | NA | TGTGCCAGCAGCCTACGATATCACTCAGGGGAGCGCCATACGCAGTATTTT | CASSLRYHSGERHTQYF
TRBJ1-2 | TRBV29-1 | NA | NA | TGCAGCGTTGAAGCCGGCCCCGCTAACTATGGCTACACCTTC | CSVEAGPANYGYTF
TRBJ2-7 | TRBV27 | NA | TRBD1 | TGTGCCAGCCTCCCCCGGACAGGGGGGATCGGGCTCCCAAGCTCCTACGAGCAGTACTTC | CASLPRTGGIGLPSSYEQYF
TRBJ2-3 | TRBV12-3/TRBV12-4 | NA | NA | TGTGCCAGCACCCCCAACCCGGACAGTCTAGATACGCAGTATTTT | CASTPNPDSLDTQYF
TRBJ1-6 | TRBV19 | NA | NA | TGTGCCAGTAGGGCTCTCGACGGCGATAATTCACCCCTCCACTTT | CASRALDGDNSPLHF
TRBJ2-7 | TRBV6-1 | NA | NA | TGTGCCAGCAAGCCGAGGGGCGCGAGTTCCTACGAGCAGTACTTC | CASKPRGASSYEQYF
TRBJ1-5 | TRBV6-1 | NA | NA | NA | CASILDAFTPFPQHF
TRBJ1-2 | TRBV9 | NA | NA | TGTGCCAGCAGCGCCGGGACGGGCTCATATGGCTACACCTTC | CASSAGTGSYGYTF
TRBJ1-2 | TRBV12-3/TRBV12-4 | medium-sized | NA | TGTGCCAGCAGTCTAATAACAAACTATGGCTACACCTTC | CASSLITNYGYTF
TRBJ2-5 | TRBV7-6 | NA | NA | TGTGCCAGCAGCTTAGAACCTAGCACAGAGACCCAGTACTTC | CASSLEPSTETQYF
TRBJ2-7 | TRBV11-2 | NA | TRBD2 | TGTGCCAGCAGCTTAGAGGAACTAGCGGGAGGGCCTTCCTCGTACGAGCAGTACTTC | CASSLEELAGGPSSYEQYF
TRBJ2-1 | TRBV5-1 | NA | NA | TGCGCCAGCAGCTTGGTGTCTACAGGCTTGTACAATGAGCAGTTCTTC | CASSLVSTGLYNEQFF
TRBJ2-3 | TRBV19 | NA | TRBD1 | TGTGCCACTAACAGGGGGCGCAGCACAGATACGCAGTATTTT | CATNRGRSTDTQYF